The rows below give T cell receptor beta chains drawn from one sample of a study of regulatory T cells in long-lasting Graves disease. TCRdb re-derived calls from the multiplex PCR reads in MiXCR, one entry per CDR3 protein. The table has about 360,000 distinct CDR3 sequences, about 17% seen once. The same data also went into a second study, on T cells in Graves' hyperthyroidism and ophthalmopathy.

Sequenced material: peripheral blood mononuclear cells (PBMCs), taken at new diagnosis, from a patient treated with antithyroid drugs. Receptor source: a woman between 18 and 29 years old with Graves disease. The conserved cysteine and the conserved F or W are not part of the CDR3 here.

j_call v_call cdr3_aa
TRBJ2-3 TRBV18 ASSPPIDRVEDTDTQY
TRBJ2-1 TRBV18 ASSPLGTSPYNEQF
TRBJ2-7 TRBV7-9 ASSSRRSGTSGRPSYEQY
TRBJ2-7 TRBV28 ASSVRDSFYEQY
TRBJ2-1 TRBV19 ASSTPGPERGQF
TRBJ2-5 TRBV28 ASSRLAQEETQY
TRBJ2-5 TRBV6-5 ASSYDRTGGLTQY
TRBJ2-7 TRBV6-1 ASSEVGHGTYEQY
TRBJ1-1 TRBV5-1 ASNPFRDSSTEAF
TRBJ2-1 TRBV2 ASSGTSGGGNNEQF
TRBJ2-3 TRBV5-1 ASSLYSRGTDTQY
TRBJ2-5 TRBV7-8 ASTPLASLGRTGRETQY
TRBJ2-1 TRBV20-1 SALAGGNNEQF
TRBJ1-2 TRBV27 ASSANGARGYT
TRBJ2-5 TRBV20-1 SARESGGGETQY
TRBJ2-7 TRBV5-1 ASSWTSGQTYEQY
TRBJ2-5 TRBV3-1 ASSQRPVGVETQY
TRBJ1-5 TRBV5-1 ASSLGDTFSNQPQH
TRBJ2-2 TRBV5-1 ASSFAGPLTGELF
TRBJ2-3 TRBV20-1 SVKLIEEPTSALDTQY
TRBJ1-2 TRBV5-1 ASTSLTGLGGYT
TRBJ1-1 TRBV19 ASSIQGGLNTEAF
TRBJ1-4 TRBV15 ATTASGAPGGLF
TRBJ2-1 TRBV18 ASSETGGPYNEQF
TRBJ1-2 TRBV30 AWSEGFNYGYT
TRBJ2-7 TRBV7-9 ASSFLQGRQY
TRBJ1-2 TRBV7-9 ASSRLGGASYGYT
TRBJ2-3 TRBV28 ASTTPFRGGGADTQY
TRBJ1-2 TRBV24-1 ATSDRKYGYT
TRBJ2-5 TRBV20-1 SAPDGTGETQY
TRBJ2-1 TRBV11-3 ASSFSGRSSYNEQF
TRBJ2-3 TRBV27 ASSLGSGISTDTQY
TRBJ1-6 TRBV4-1 ASSQVSYGRDNSPLH
TRBJ2-2 TRBV4-1 ASSHGARELF
TRBJ1-3 TRBV3-1 ASSLAQGRGNTIY